A selection of T cell receptor beta chains follows, all from one sample in a study of a mutant IDH1 vaccine in newly diagnosed glioma. Libraries were prepared by immunoSEQ multiplex PCR; TCRdb keeps only in-frame clonotypes and omits some of them. This table has 85,000 to 100,000 clones, approximately 90% appearing once. Sequencing used PBMCs, obtained from a glioma patient treated with radiotherapy, temozolomide or both. These receptors were collected from a woman aged 50 to 60 with glioma. Each CDR3 is given with its conserved first and last residue. The order of the fields is CDR3 length, clone size, D gene, J gene, V gene, CDR3 DNA, CDR3 protein. The D gene is left open where the match is weak. The size of a clone is reported for some rows only, either as once, few or many, or as a class for expanded clones.

13,once,.,TRBJ1-5,TRBV19,TGTGCCAGTAGTACACAAGTAGATCAGCCCCAGCATTTT,CASSTQVDQPQHF
13,once,TRBD1,TRBJ2-7,TRBV29-1,TGCAGCGTGAAAAGGACAGGGAGCCACGAGCAGTACTTC,CSVKRTGSHEQYF
16,.,.,TRBJ1-4,TRBV28,TGTGCCAGCAGTTCCCCACGGGAGAGATGGTTCGGAAAACTGTTTTTT,CASSSPRERWFGKLFF
14,.,.,TRBJ2-5,TRBV11-2,TGTGCCAGCAGCTTAGAGCCGGGACAAGAGACCCAGTACTTC,CASSLEPGQETQYF
14,.,.,TRBJ1-1,TRBV12-2,TGTGCAAGTCGCTTAGCCGACAGGGGCATTGAAGCTTTCTTT,CASRLADRGIEAFF
16,.,TRBD1,TRBJ1-1,TRBV23-1,TGCGCCAGCAGTCAGGAGGGTCGGCAGGGGGGTACTGAAGCTTTCTTT,CASSQEGRQGGTEAFF
14,.,.,TRBJ1-2,TRBV5-1,TGCGCCAGCAGCTTGGACAGGGCTAACTATGGCTACACCTTC,CASSLDRANYGYTF
13,.,TRBD1,TRBJ1-5,TRBV4-1,TGCGCCAGCAGCCAAGCGCAGGGGGCGGCCCAGCATTTT,CASSQAQGAAQHF
15,.,TRBD2,TRBJ2-7,TRBV6-5,TGTGCCAGCAGTTACTCGTGGACTAGCGGACCAGAGCAGTACTTC,CASSYSWTSGPEQYF
14,.,TRBD1,TRBJ2-7,TRBV6-6,TGTGCCAGCAGTTACAGACAGGGGGTCTGGGAGCAGTACTTC,CASSYRQGVWEQYF
16,.,TRBD2,TRBJ2-1,TRBV9,TGTGCCAGCAGCGTAGACCGACTAGCGGGACACAATGAGCAGTTCTTC,CASSVDRLAGHNEQFF
11,.,.,TRBJ2-1,TRBV28,TGTGCCAGCAGTACCTACAATGAGCAGTTCTTC,CASSTYNEQFF
16,once,TRBD2,TRBJ2-7,TRBV7-9,TGTGCCAGCAGCTTCTCGACTAGCGGGAGCTCCTACGAGCAGTACTTC,CASSFSTSGSSYEQYF
17,.,.,TRBJ1-5,TRBV15,TGTGCCACCAGCAGAGACCGATTGGGCCGTAGCAATCAGCCCCAGCATTTT,CATSRDRLGRSNQPQHF
14,.,.,TRBJ1-1,TRBV4-1,TGCGCCAGCAGCCAAGTTGGGGGGAACACTGAAGCTTTCTTT,CASSQVGGNTEAFF
14,.,TRBD2,TRBJ2-1,TRBV5-1,TGCGCCAGCGAGGTAGCGGGAGGTCACAATGAGCAGTTCTTC,CASEVAGGHNEQFF
15,.,.,TRBJ1-5,TRBV10-2,TGCGCCAGCAGTGAGAAACAGAATAGCAATCAGCCCCAGCATTTT,CASSEKQNSNQPQHF
17,.,TRBD2,TRBJ2-1,TRBV4-2,TGTGCCAGCAGCCAAGGGGGGACTAGCGGGGTATACAATGAGCAGTTCTTC,CASSQGGTSGVYNEQFF
15,.,.,TRBJ1-1,TRBV9,TGTGCCAGCAGCGTAGGGGGCACCCAGAGGACTGAAGCTTTCTTT,CASSVGGTQRTEAFF
15,.,.,TRBJ2-1,TRBV6-1,TGTGCCAGCAGGGTCCAGGGAGTGTCCTACAATGAGCAGTTCTTC,CASRVQGVSYNEQFF
12,.,TRBD1,TRBJ1-2,TRBV5-8,TGTGCCAGCAACTCCGCGGACAGGGTGGTCACCTTC,CASNSADRVVTF
17,.,.,TRBJ1-2,TRBV2,TGTGCCAGCAGTGTTAAACCCCCTCTACAGGGAGGCTATGGCTACACCTTC,CASSVKPPLQGGYGYTF
14,.,.,TRBJ1-5,TRBV5-4,TGTGCCAGCAGTTTCTTCTCAGGCAATCAGCCCCAGCATTTT,CASSFFSGNQPQHF
13,.,.,TRBJ2-3,TRBV15,TGTGCCACCAGCAGAGATTATCGGGATACGCAGTATTTT,CATSRDYRDTQYF
14,.,TRBD2,TRBJ2-1,TRBV4-2,TGTGCCAGCAGCCAAACTAGCGGAAACAATGAGCAGTTCTTC,CASSQTSGNNEQFF
14,once,.,TRBJ2-7,TRBV30,TGTGCCTGGAAACCAGGGTCTCTCCGAGGCGAGCAGTACTTC,CAWKPGSLRGEQYF
16,.,TRBD1,TRBJ1-6,TRBV4-1,TGCGCCAGCAGCCAAAGGGATGGAGGGACAGGGACACCCCTCCACTTT,CASSQRDGGTGTPLHF
12,.,.,TRBJ1-2,TRBV10-3,TGTGCCATCAGTAACGGTGACTATGGCTACACCTTC,CAISNGDYGYTF
15,.,.,TRBJ2-7,TRBV6-6,TGTGCCAGCAGTTACTCGTCATCTGCCCAGCAAGAGCAGTACTTC,CASSYSSSAQQEQYF
14,once,.,TRBJ1-4,TRBV7-6,TGTGCCAGCAGCTTTCAGGGGCGACTCGAAAAACTGTTTTTT,CASSFQGRLEKLFF
12,.,.,TRBJ1-3,TRBV7-9,TGTGCCAGCAGCCATGGTGGAAACACCATATATTTT,CASSHGGNTIYF
17,.,.,TRBJ2-1,TRBV7-9,TGTGCCAGCAGCTTAAGTGGAGGGGGCATGGGTGGTAATGAGCAGTTCTTC,CASSLSGGGMGGNEQFF
14,.,TRBD1,TRBJ2-7,TRBV6-5,TGTGCCAGCAGTGTACAGGGGGCGGCCTACGAGCAGTACTTC,CASSVQGAAYEQYF
12,.,.,TRBJ2-1,TRBV6-5,TGTGCCAGCAGCCGCCCTTACAATGAGCAGTTCTTC,CASSRPYNEQFF
18,.,.,TRBJ2-1,TRBV11-3,TGTGCCAGCAGCTCTTCGAGGGGAGGGGACAGTGACTACAATGAGCAGTTCTTC,CASSSSRGGDSDYNEQFF
10,.,.,TRBJ2-1,TRBV29-1,TGCAGCGTGTACCGGGGTGAGCAGTTCTTC,CSVYRGEQFF
12,.,.,TRBJ1-2,TRBV7-6,TGTGCCAGCAGCTTCATTTTGGGTGGCTACACCTTC,CASSFILGGYTF
13,.,.,TRBJ2-3,TRBV2,TGTGCCAGTTACATCAGGGGCACAGATACGCAGTATTTT,CASYIRGTDTQYF
12,.,.,TRBJ1-3,TRBV28,TGTGCCAGCAGTTTTATGAGGGGGTTATTCTATTTT,CASSFMRGLFYF
17,.,.,TRBJ1-3,TRBV19,TGTGCCAGTAGTACCAACCCCCGGGGCGACTCTGGAAACACCATATATTTT,CASSTNPRGDSGNTIYF
13,.,.,TRBJ2-7,TRBV11-2,TGTGCCAGCAGCAAGAGACAGGCCCTCGAGCAGTACTTC,CASSKRQALEQYF
15,.,.,TRBJ2-1,TRBV12-5,TGTGCTAGTGGTTTGACAGCCTTTGCCTACAATGAGCAGTTCTTC,CASGLTAFAYNEQFF
14,.,.,TRBJ1-1,TRBV6-1,TGTGCCAGCAGTGAAGTAGTGGTGAACACTGAAGCTTTCTTT,CASSEVVVNTEAFF
14,once,.,TRBJ2-7,TRBV7-9,TGTGCCAGCAGCTTAGGACAGGATTTCTACGAGCAGTACTTC,CASSLGQDFYEQYF
16,once,TRBD2,TRBJ2-5,TRBV15,TGTGCCACCCGCGGTCCTAGCGGGTGGTACCAAGAGACCCAGTACTTC,CATRGPSGWYQETQYF
15,.,.,TRBJ1-6,TRBV7-9,TGTGCCAGCAGCTTAGGTTACCCGACCAATTCACCCCTCCACTTT,CASSLGYPTNSPLHF